Sequencing of this T cell receptor beta chain was carried out in a study of human T cells and chemical hapten exposure. Study-level background: 2% DPC applied to a roughly 2 cm by roughly 2 cm arm area sensitized donors.

Unique molecular identifiers were linked by the library to individual cDNA molecules. TCRdb re-called the RACE reads with MiXCR, one entry per CDR3 protein. The top ten hold 1.3% to 1.5% of the sample, which has around 110,000 distinct CDR3 sequences, around 10% seen once. The CDR3 consists of 13 residues. Germline CDR1 and CDR2: DFQATT and SNEGSKA (reference sequence). V lost 5 bases and J lost 2, with 13 bases in between. Time point here: patch test 1, 2 weeks after DPC sensitization. Indicated treatment: therapeutic diphenylcyclopropenone sensitization with weekly scalp DPC. People who gave samples had alopecia, were 18 to 70 years old, and were suitable for DPC.

The chain couples TRBV20-1 to TRBJ2-7, with TRBD1 as a possible D gene (8 bases). The sequence derives from a woman aged 50 to 65 with alopecia areata. Some clones in this sample may be carry-over from other donors' samples. The sample consisted of whole blood, taken in connection with sensitization to the hapten diphenylcyclopropenone (DPC). The CDR3 DNA is TGCAGTGCTCGACAGGGGACTACCTACGAGCAGTACTTC. The encoded protein is CSARQGTTYEQYF.